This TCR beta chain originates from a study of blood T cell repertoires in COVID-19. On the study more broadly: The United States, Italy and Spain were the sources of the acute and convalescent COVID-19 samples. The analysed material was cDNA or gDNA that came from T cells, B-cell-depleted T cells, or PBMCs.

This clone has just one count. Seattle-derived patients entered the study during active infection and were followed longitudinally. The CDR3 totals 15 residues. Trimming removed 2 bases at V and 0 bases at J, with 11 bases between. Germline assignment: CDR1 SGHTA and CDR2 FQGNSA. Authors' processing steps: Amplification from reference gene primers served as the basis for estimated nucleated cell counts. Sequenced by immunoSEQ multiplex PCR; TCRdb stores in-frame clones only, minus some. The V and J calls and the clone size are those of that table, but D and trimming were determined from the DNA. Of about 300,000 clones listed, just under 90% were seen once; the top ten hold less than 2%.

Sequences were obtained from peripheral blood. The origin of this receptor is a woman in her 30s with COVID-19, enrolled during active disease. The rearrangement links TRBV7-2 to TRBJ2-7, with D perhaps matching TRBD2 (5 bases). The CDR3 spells CASSLRRGPSYEQYF. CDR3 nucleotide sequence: TGTGCCAGCAGCTTACGCAGAGGGCCCTCCTACGAGCAGTACTTC.